The 17 T cell receptor beta chains reported below all come from one sample, sequenced in a study of blood T cell repertoires in COVID-19. Profiling relied on immunoSEQ multiplex PCR, and the TCRdb table lists in-frame clones only, not all of them. Of 120,000 or so clones detected, 86% appear once; the ten largest clones hold approximately 8.7%. Sequencing used peripheral blood. The receptors derive from a man between 70 and 80 years old who had recovered from COVID-19.

The chain couples TRBV15 to TRBJ2-1; 9 bases fit TRBD2. V shed 8 bases and J 9 bases; nucleotides not matched to a gene: 17. The CDR3 is 16 residues long. Germline CDR1 LNHNV, CDR2 YYDKDF (reference sequence). This CDR3 reads CATSRGGASGKGEQFF. Written as DNA, the CDR3 is TGTGCCACCTCCAGGGGGGGAGCTAGCGGGAAAGGTGAGCAGTTCTTC.

The V gene is TRBV5-4, the J gene TRBJ2-5, with unresolved D. Germline CDR1 is SGHNT and CDR2 is YYREEE (reference sequence). This CDR3 contains 13 residues. Between the trimmed V and J ends, which lost 0 bases and 5 bases, there was a span of 8 bases. The CDR3 DNA reads as TGTGCCAGCAGCTTGGGGTCCCGGGAGACCCAGTACTTC. It is translated as CASSLGSRETQYF. The entire variable domain, with the rest obtained from reference TRBV5-4 and TRBJ2-5, is as follows: ETGVTQSPTHLIKTRGQQVTLRCSSQSGHNTVSWYQQALGQGPQFIFQYYREEENGRGNFPPRFSGLQFPNYSSELNVNALELDDSALYLCASSLGSRETQYFGPGTRLLVL.

The rearrangement uses TRBV2 and TRBJ2-2; D unresolved. This CDR3 spans 12 amino acids. Trimming stripped 4 bases from V and 4 bases from J, with 4 bases between. The germline V gene has CDR1 SNHLY and CDR2 FYNNEI. CDR3 residues: CASSAFTGELFF. The CDR3 DNA is TGTGCCAGCAGTGCGTTCACCGGGGAGCTGTTTTTT.

The V and J genes are TRBV7-2 and TRBJ2-3; 8 nucleotides match TRBD2. This CDR3 is built from 16 residues. J lost 5 bases, V lost 3 bases, and 10 bases had no gene match. Germline assignment: CDR1 SGHTA and CDR2 FQGNSA. The CDR3 coding sequence is TGTGCCAGCAGCTTCACTCCCAGCGGGAGTGGAGATACGCAGTATTTT. Translation gives CASSFTPSGSGDTQYF. Looking up the rest from reference TRBV7-2 and TRBJ2-3 gives the full variable domain: GAGVSQSPSNKVTEKGKDVELRCDPISGHTALYWYRQSLGQGLEFLIYFQGNSAPDKSGLPSDRFSAERTGGSVSTLTIQRTQQEDSAVYLCASSFTPSGSGDTQYFGPGTRLTVL.

This rearrangement joins TRBV28 to TRBJ1-2; D is undetermined. The CDR3 is 16 residues long. Germline V gene lookup returns CDR1 MDHEN and CDR2 SYDVKM. V gave up 2 bases and J gave up 4 bases, with 17 bases separating them. The DNA of the CDR3 is TGTGCCAGCAGTTTAGCCCACTCAAGCGGACGCTATGGCTACACCTTC. This sequence encodes CASSLAHSSGRYGYTF.

The CDR3, as DNA: TGTGCCAGCAGTCGGTCAGGGAACTATGGCTACACCTTC. Protein sequence: CASSRSGNYGYTF. The chain joins TRBV6-5 to TRBJ1-2, with TRBD1 as a possible D gene (5 bases). The V end lost 5 bases, the J end lost 2 bases, and 9 bases lay between the germline ends. This CDR3 has 13 amino acids. Germline V gene lookup returns CDR1 MNHEY and CDR2 SVGAGI.

This chain links TRBV28 with TRBJ1-2; maybe TRBD1 (5 bases). CDR3 length: 12 residues. Trimming took 5 bases from V and 5 from J, leaving 9 bases between them. Germline values: CDR1 MDHEN, CDR2 SYDVKM. CDR3 DNA sequence: TGTGCCAGCAGTCCCCGGGGGTATGGCTACACCTTC. It is translated as CASSPRGYGYTF.

The genes are TRBV5-1 and TRBJ2-1; 14 bases map to TRBD2. V was pared by 4 bases and J by 1 base, with 4 bases of the junction left unmatched. Germline CDR1 reads SGHRS; CDR2 reads YFSETQ. The CDR3 is 17 amino acids. CDR3 protein: CASSHGLAGGSYNEQFF. The CDR3 nucleotides are TGCGCCAGCAGCCACGGACTAGCGGGGGGATCCTACAATGAGCAGTTCTTC. The whole variable domain, filled in from reference TRBV5-1 and TRBJ2-1, reads KAGVTQTPRYLIKTRGQQVTLSCSPISGHRSVSWYQQTPGQGLQFLFEYFSETQRNKGNFPGRFSGRQFSNSRSEMNVSTLELGDSALYLCASSHGLAGGSYNEQFFGPGTRLTVL.

The chain couples TRBV5-1 to TRBJ1-5, with D maybe TRBD1 (5 bases). The V gene lost 0 bases and the J gene lost 1 base, with 11 bases spanning the gap. The CDR3 is made up of 16 amino acids. Germline CDR1 SGHRS, CDR2 YFSETQ. The chain's CDR3 is CASSLGGAGSNQPQHF. DNA of the CDR3: TGCGCCAGCAGCTTGGGCGGGGCCGGGAGCAATCAGCCCCAGCATTTT.

The rearrangement uses TRBV15 and TRBJ1-2; 9 bases fit TRBD1. The germline gives CDR1 LNHNV, CDR2 YYDKDF (reference sequence). V dropped 1 base and J dropped 2; count of bases not matched to a gene: 8. The CDR3 runs to 17 residues. Here the CDR3 DNA reads TGTGCCACCAGCAGAGGTGGGGACAGGGCTGCCAACTATGGCTACACCTTC. It codes for CATSRGGDRAANYGYTF.

The chain employs TRBV5-4 and TRBJ2-5; a possible D gene is TRBD2 (5 bases). V gave up 2 bases and J gave up 5 bases, with 13 bases separating them. Per the germline V gene, CDR1 is SGHNT and CDR2 is YYREEE (reference sequence). The CDR3 sequence is 14 residues long. This CDR3 reads CASSFNGGQETQYF. The CDR3 DNA is TGTGCCAGCAGCTTTAACGGCGGGCAGGAGACCCAGTACTTC.

V gene TRBV5-8 combines with J gene TRBJ1-4; 8 bases match TRBD1. Germline CDR1 is SGHTS and CDR2 is YDEGEE. Trimming removed 0 bases from V and 7 bases from J; junction bases left unmatched: 8. CDR3 size: 16 residues. CDR3 bases: TGTGCCAGCAGCTTGGCCGCGGCAGGGGGCTTTGAAAAACTGTTTTTT. Translated, it gives CASSLAAAGGFEKLFF.

This clone showed up just a few times. The genes are TRBV7-2 and TRBJ2-7; TRBD2 agrees at 8 bases. This CDR3 is 13 amino acids long. Trimming at V came to 5 bases and at J to 5 bases, leaving 5 bases not matched to a gene. Per germline, CDR1 SGHTA and CDR2 FQGNSA. The CDR3 loop is CASSRGGSDEQYF. The CDR3 coding sequence is TGTGCCAGCAGCCGCGGGGGGTCCGACGAGCAGTACTTC.

The chain uses TRBV28 and TRBJ1-2; 10 bases line up with TRBD1. Germline V gives CDR1 MDHEN, CDR2 SYDVKM. CDR3 size: 14 residues. V was pared by 5 bases and J by 5 bases, with 5 bases of the junction left unmatched. As DNA, the CDR3 is TGTGCCAGCAGTCCCGGGACAGGGGATTATGGCTACACCTTC. Translated: CASSPGTGDYGYTF.

V gene TRBV6-1 combines with J gene TRBJ1-5; D is possibly TRBD1 (5 bases). The germline V gene encodes CDR1 MNHNS and CDR2 SASEGT. The CDR3 totals 16 residues. V was clipped by 1 base and J by 0 bases, with 10 bases between them. CDR3 DNA sequence: TGTGCCAGCAGTGAAGACAGGTTGTATAGCAATCAGCCCCAGCATTTT. It codes for CASSEDRLYSNQPQHF.

CDR3 residues: CASSLAVSYNEQFF. CDR3 DNA sequence: TGCGCCAGCAGCTTGGCGGTCTCCTACAATGAGCAGTTCTTC. The rearrangement uses TRBV5-1 and TRBJ2-1, with D hard to call. This CDR3 spans 14 amino acids. The ends were cut back, 0 bases at V and 0 bases at J, with 4 bases in the middle. Germline loops: CDR1 SGHRS, CDR2 YFSETQ.

V and J are TRBV19 and TRBJ1-2; D gene uncertain. CDR3 length: 13 residues. With 3 bases removed from V and 5 bases from J, the gap between germline ends came to 10 bases. Germline loops: CDR1 LNHDA, CDR2 SQIVND (reference sequence). The CDR3: CASSIEQKYGYTF. The CDR3 region has the DNA TGTGCCAGTAGTATTGAACAGAAGTATGGCTACACCTTC.